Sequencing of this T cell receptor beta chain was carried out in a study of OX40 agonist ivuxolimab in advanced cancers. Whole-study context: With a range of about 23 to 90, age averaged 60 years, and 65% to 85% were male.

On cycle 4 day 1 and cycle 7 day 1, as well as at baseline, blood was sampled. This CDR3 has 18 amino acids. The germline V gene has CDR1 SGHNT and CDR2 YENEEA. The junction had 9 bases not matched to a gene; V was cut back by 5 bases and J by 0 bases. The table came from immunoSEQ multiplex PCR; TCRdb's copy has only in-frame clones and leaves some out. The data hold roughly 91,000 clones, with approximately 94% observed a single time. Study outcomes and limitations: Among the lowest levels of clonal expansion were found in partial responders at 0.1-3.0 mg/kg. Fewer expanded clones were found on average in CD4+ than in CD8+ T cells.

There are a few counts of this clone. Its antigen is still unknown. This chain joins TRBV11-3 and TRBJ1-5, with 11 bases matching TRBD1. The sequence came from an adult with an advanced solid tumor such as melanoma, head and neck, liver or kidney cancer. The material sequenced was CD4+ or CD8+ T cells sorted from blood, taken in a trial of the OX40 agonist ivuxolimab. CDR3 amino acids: CASSDRDRGYYSNQPQHF. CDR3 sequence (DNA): TGTGCCAGCAGCGACCGGGACAGGGGGTATTATAGCAATCAGCCCCAGCATTTT.